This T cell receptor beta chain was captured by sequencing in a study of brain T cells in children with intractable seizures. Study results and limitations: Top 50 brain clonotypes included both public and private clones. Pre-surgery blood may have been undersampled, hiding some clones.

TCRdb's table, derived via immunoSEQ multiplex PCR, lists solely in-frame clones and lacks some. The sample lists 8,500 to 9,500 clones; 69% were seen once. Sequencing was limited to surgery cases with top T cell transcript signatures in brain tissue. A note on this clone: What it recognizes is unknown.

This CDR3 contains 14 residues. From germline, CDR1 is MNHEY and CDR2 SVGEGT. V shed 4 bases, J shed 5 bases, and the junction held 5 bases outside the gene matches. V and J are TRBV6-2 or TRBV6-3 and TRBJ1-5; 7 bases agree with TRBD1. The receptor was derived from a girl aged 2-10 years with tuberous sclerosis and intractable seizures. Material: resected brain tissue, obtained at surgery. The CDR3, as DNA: TGTGCCAGCAGTTGGACAGGCGGATATCAGCCCCAGCATTTT. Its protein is CASSWTGGYQPQHF.